A single sample gave rise to the 30 T cell receptor beta chains below, sequenced in a study of blood T cell repertoires in COVID-19. Profiling relied on immunoSEQ multiplex PCR, and the TCRdb table lists in-frame clones only, not all of them. The profile shows over 75,000 clones, 85% to 90% of them singletons. The material sequenced was peripheral blood. These receptors all come from a man aged 50-59 years with COVID-19, enrolled during active disease.

V usage is TRBV18 and J usage is TRBJ2-1; 8 bases map to TRBD1. V gave up 4 bases and J gave up 5 bases; unmatched junction bases: 10. The V gene's germline CDR1 is KGHSH and CDR2 LQKENI. The CDR3 contains 16 residues. The chain's CDR3 is CASSLRQGSYNNEQFF. DNA of the CDR3: TGTGCCAGCTCACTAAGACAGGGGTCCTACAACAATGAGCAGTTCTTC. Full variable domain (missing parts from reference TRBV18 and TRBJ2-1): NAGVMQNPRHLVRRRGQEARLRCSPMKGHSHVYWYRQLPEEGLKFMVYLQKENIIDESGMPKERFSAEFPKEGPSILRIQQVVRGDSAAYFCASSLRQGSYNNEQFFGPGTRLTVL.

The chain carries TRBV6-5 and TRBJ2-3; the match to TRBD1 covers 7 bases. Germline CDR1 reads MNHEY; CDR2 reads SVGAGI. The CDR3 contains 15 residues. Germline trimming cut 7 bases from V and 7 bases from J; bases unmatched to any gene: 14. CDR3 sequence: CASTGGRQGTNTQYF. The CDR3 DNA reads TGTGCCAGCACCGGCGGAAGACAGGGAACCAATACGCAGTATTTT.

This clone appeared a single time. This rearrangement joins TRBV6-5 to TRBJ1-3; 7 nucleotides match TRBD1. This CDR3 is 16 amino acids long. The V and J ends lost 0 bases and 0 bases, in that order; junction bases with no gene match: 2. Germline assignment: CDR1 MNHEY and CDR2 SVGAGI. The CDR3, as DNA: TGTGCCAGCAGTTACTCGGGACAGAACTCTGGAAACACCATATATTTT. Amino acid sequence: CASSYSGQNSGNTIYF.

This clone appeared once. This chain joins TRBV7-9 and TRBJ1-4; 7 bases fit TRBD1. The V and J ends lost 6 bases and 0 bases, in that order; junction bases with no gene match: 4. Germline V gene sequence: CDR1 SEHNR, CDR2 FQNEAQ (reference sequence). This CDR3 comprises 15 residues. The CDR3: CASSRDSSTNEKLFF. The CDR3 nucleotides read TGTGCCAGCAGTCGGGACAGTTCAACTAATGAAAAACTGTTTTTT.

The chain links TRBV9 to TRBJ1-3; no reliable D call. The germline V gene has CDR1 SGDLS and CDR2 YYNGEE. Deletions cut 0 bases from V and 1 base from J, with 8 bases between. This CDR3 region has 15 residues. CDR3 DNA sequence: TGTGCCAGCAGCGTAGCTATGAGTTCTGGAAACACCATATATTTT. This encodes CASSVAMSSGNTIYF.

The gene calls are TRBV6-1 and TRBJ2-7; 11 bases match TRBD1. V lost 0 bases to trimming and J lost 2 bases; unmatched junction nucleotides: 3. The length of the CDR3 is 16 residues. Germline V CDR1 and CDR2: MNHNS, SASEGT. CDR3 loop: CASSEARGQGAYEQYF. CDR3 nucleotides: TGTGCCAGCAGTGAAGCGCGGGGACAGGGGGCCTACGAGCAGTACTTC.

V and J are TRBV5-4 and TRBJ1-2; TRBD1 matches at 7 bases. This CDR3 contains 14 residues. J was trimmed by 4 bases and V by 4 bases; bases with no gene match: 7. The germline CDR1 and CDR2 sequences are SGHNT and YYREEE (reference sequence). This chain's CDR3 is CASSSGQEIYGYTF. CDR3 DNA sequence: TGTGCCAGCAGCAGTGGACAGGAGATCTATGGCTACACCTTC.

The chain has TRBV21-1 and TRBJ1-5; the table calls TRBD1, which could not be checked here. TRBV21-1 is a pseudogene locus. The CDR3 sequence is 14 residues long. DNA for the CDR3: TGTGCCACCCAGACTGACAGCCCTAATCAGCCCCAGCATTTT. Translating it yields CATQTDSPNQPQHF.

This clone turned up a few times. J is TRBJ2-7 and V is TRBV3-1 (or the pseudogene TRBV3-2), with a weak D call TRBD2 (5 bases). V was trimmed by 2 bases and J by 2 bases, leaving 10 bases between them. The CDR3 has 14 residues. Germline-derived CDR1 and CDR2 are LGHDT and YNNKEL (reference sequence). In DNA form, the CDR3 reads TGTGCCAGCAGCCAAATAGCGACGCCCTACGAGCAGTACTTC. Translation: CASSQIATPYEQYF.

The rearrangement joins TRBV11-2 to TRBJ1-3; D unresolved. V was clipped by 2 bases and J by 3 bases, with 8 bases between them. The CDR3 runs to 14 residues. Germline V gives CDR1 SGHAT, CDR2 FQNNGV. The CDR3 is CASSLSGFGNTIYF. Here the CDR3 DNA reads TGTGCCAGCAGCTTATCGGGTTTTGGAAACACCATATATTTT. Looking up the rest from reference TRBV11-2 and TRBJ1-3 gives the full variable domain: EAGVAQSPRYKIIEKRQSVAFWCNPISGHATLYWYQQILGQGPKLLIQFQNNGVVDDSQLPKDRFSAERLKGVDSTLKIQPAKLEDSAVYLCASSLSGFGNTIYFGEGSWLTVV.

The chain employs TRBV2 and TRBJ2-7; D ambiguous. This CDR3 is built from 11 residues. The germline CDR1 and CDR2 sequences are SNHLY and FYNNEI. Trimming shortened V by 7 bases and J by 2 bases, and 6 bases separated the two germline ends. CDR3 DNA: TGTGCCAGCACCATTGCCTACGAGCAGTACTTC. It yields the protein CASTIAYEQYF.

This rearrangement joins TRBV7-3 to TRBJ2-1; maybe TRBD2 (5 bases). The germline CDR1 and CDR2 sequences are SGHTA and FQGTGA. The CDR3 consists of 12 residues. V was cut by 8 bases and J by 4 bases, with 9 bases left in between. CDR3 amino acids: CASDDYYNEQFF. CDR3 coding DNA: TGTGCCAGCGATGACTATTACAATGAGCAGTTCTTC.

The chain links TRBV5-4 to TRBJ1-6, with D maybe TRBD1 (5 bases). The V gene lost 3 bases and the J gene lost 10 bases, with 20 bases spanning the gap. Germline CDR1 is SGHNT and CDR2 is YYREEE (reference sequence). The CDR3 totals 16 residues. In nucleotides, the CDR3 is TGTGCCAGCAGCTCCTACCGGGGGAGTAATAGCTCACCCCTCCACTTT. Protein sequence: CASSSYRGSNSSPLHF. The entire variable domain, with the rest obtained from reference TRBV5-4 and TRBJ1-6, is as follows: ETGVTQSPTHLIKTRGQQVTLRCSSQSGHNTVSWYQQALGQGPQFIFQYYREEENGRGNFPPRFSGLQFPNYSSELNVNALELDDSALYLCASSSYRGSNSSPLHFGNGTRLTVT.

The chain has TRBV28 and TRBJ1-2; D not certain. CDR3 length: 11 amino acids. Germline CDR1 MDHEN, CDR2 SYDVKM. V was shortened by 11 bases and J by 5 bases, with 12 bases between the two germline ends. As DNA, the CDR3 is TGTGCCTGCCGGGATGGGTATGGCTACACCTTC. Translation: CACRDGYGYTF.

The chain links TRBV7-9 to TRBJ1-3; D remains unclear. The CDR3 contains 14 residues. Germline values: CDR1 SEHNR, CDR2 FQNEAQ (reference sequence). V was cut by 5 bases and J by 1 base, with 9 bases left in between. The CDR3 spells CASSRAESGNTIYF. The CDR3 nucleotides read TGTGCCAGCAGCCGAGCTGAGTCTGGAAACACCATATATTTT.

This rearrangement joins TRBV6-5 to TRBJ1-6, with TRBD1 matching 9 bases. This CDR3 is 15 amino acids long. Trimming removed 6 bases from V and 10 bases from J; junction bases left unmatched: 10. CDR1 and CDR2 from the germline V gene are MNHEY and SVGAGI. CDR3 coding DNA: TGTGCCAGCAGAGCTACCGGGACAGGGAGATCACCCCTCCACTTT. It yields the protein CASRATGTGRSPLHF.

CDR3 sequence reads: CATQGQGVDGYTF. The CDR3 DNA is TGTGCCACCCAGGGGCAGGGAGTGGACGGCTACACCTTC. V gene TRBV28 combines with J gene TRBJ1-2; D is perhaps TRBD1 (6 bases). The CDR3 sequence is 13 residues long. Germline CDR1 reads MDHEN; CDR2 reads SYDVKM. Between the trimmed V and J ends, which lost 10 bases and 8 bases, there was a span of 20 bases.

The chain uses TRBV7-8 and TRBJ1-2; perhaps TRBD1 as D (6 bases). Germline lookup yields CDR1 SGHVS and CDR2 FQNEAQ. There are 14 residues in the CDR3. V lost 5 bases and J 4 bases, leaving 14 bases between the germline ends. CDR3 region: CASSTWTEGYGYTF. Here the CDR3 DNA reads TGTGCCAGCAGCACCTGGACAGAGGGCTATGGCTACACCTTC.

V gene TRBV6-6 combines with J gene TRBJ1-5; D is undetermined. Germline assignment: CDR1 MNHNY and CDR2 SVGAGI (reference sequence). CDR3 length equals 14 residues. V gave up 0 bases and J gave up 1 base, with 4 bases separating them. The CDR3: CASSYSRSNQPQHF. The CDR3, as DNA: TGTGCCAGCAGTTACTCGCGAAGCAATCAGCCCCAGCATTTT.

The chain links TRBV7-2 to TRBJ2-1; 7 bases align to TRBD1. The V gene's germline CDR1 is SGHTA and CDR2 FQGNSA. With 4 bases clipped from V and 5 bases from J, the junction kept 5 bases outside the gene matches. This CDR3 comprises 14 residues. CDR3 coding DNA: TGTGCCAGCAGCTCTTGGACAGGAAACAATGAGCAGTTCTTC. It specifies CASSSWTGNNEQFF.

This clone was observed a single time. The chain employs TRBV2 and TRBJ1-1; 7 bases match TRBD1. This CDR3 region has 15 residues. Germline V lookup: CDR1 SNHLY, CDR2 FYNNEI. The junction had 6 bases not matched to a gene; V was cut back by 4 bases and J by 1 base. CDR3 coding DNA: TGTGCCAGCAGTGGGGACAGTCTAGCGAACACTGAAGCTTTCTTT. Its protein is CASSGDSLANTEAFF.

The chain joins TRBV21-1 to TRBJ1-5; the D call in the table, TRBD1, was not verified against the DNA. TRBV21-1 is recorded as a pseudogene. The CDR3 is 15 amino acids. CDR3 sequence (DNA): TGTGCCAGCGGTAGGGACAGGGGGCGTAATCAGCCCCAGCATTTT. Its protein product is CASGRDRGRNQPQHF.

The chain employs TRBV27 and TRBJ2-2; D unclear. This CDR3 has 13 amino acids. V lost 7 bases, J lost 0 bases, and 6 bases lay in between. Germline lookup yields CDR1 MNHEY and CDR2 SMNVEV (reference sequence). CDR3 nucleotide sequence: TGTGCCAGCAAACTCACGAACACCGGGGAGCTGTTTTTT. This sequence encodes CASKLTNTGELFF.

This chain uses TRBV2 with TRBJ2-7, with TRBD1 matching over 7 bases. The trim removed 9 bases at V and 1 base at J, leaving 6 bases unmatched. CDR1 and CDR2 (germline): SNHLY, FYNNEI. The CDR3 length is 13 residues. The CDR3 sequence is CASLRDSSYEQYF. The CDR3, as DNA: TGTGCCAGTCTACGGGACAGTTCCTACGAGCAGTACTTC.

V usage is TRBV12-3 or TRBV12-4 and J usage is TRBJ1-6, with D unclear. This CDR3 contains 13 residues. Trimming shortened V by 1 base and J by 14 bases, and 12 bases separated the two germline ends. The CDR3: CASSLDGRWALHF. CDR3 DNA: TGTGCCAGCAGTTTAGACGGCAGGTGGGCCCTCCACTTT.

The V and J genes are TRBV6-1 and TRBJ2-1; 7 positions match TRBD1. V gave up 4 bases and J gave up 2 bases; unmatched junction bases: 14. Germline lookup yields CDR1 MNHNS and CDR2 SASEGT. This CDR3 has 18 residues. CDR3 DNA: TGTGCCAGCAGTGTCGAACCTTTAGACAGGGATACCTACAATGAGCAGTTCTTC. Its protein is CASSVEPLDRDTYNEQFF.

The genes are TRBV9 and TRBJ1-2, with unresolved D. V was pared by 0 bases and J by 6 bases, with 12 bases between. The CDR3 spans 14 residues. Germline loops: CDR1 SGDLS, CDR2 YYNGEE. In nucleotides, the CDR3 is TGTGCCAGCAGCGTAGCTCCGGGGAGCCATGGCTACACCTTC. Its translation is CASSVAPGSHGYTF.

The chain combines TRBV5-1 with TRBJ1-2; 8 bases fit TRBD1. This CDR3 has 15 residues. Germline V gives CDR1 SGHRS, CDR2 YFSETQ. Unmatched junction bases numbered 10, after V lost 4 bases and J lost 5 bases. The CDR3 coding sequence is TGCGCCAGCAGCAACCCCGGACAGGGAAGGTATGGCTACACCTTC. Translation: CASSNPGQGRYGYTF.

This chain joins TRBV28 and TRBJ2-7; no clear D gene. V gave up 4 bases and J gave up 4 bases, with 5 bases separating them. The CDR3 is 11 residues long. CDR1 is MDHEN, CDR2 SYDVKM, per germline. In nucleotides, the CDR3 is TGTGCCAGCAGTTCCCCTTACGAGCAGTACTTC. This translates into CASSSPYEQYF.

CDR3 sequence: CASSTDRVSAGYTF. The CDR3 nucleotides are TGCGCCAGCAGCACGGACAGGGTCTCGGCTGGCTACACCTTC. This chain uses TRBV5-1 with TRBJ1-2; 8 bases line up with TRBD1. With V trimmed by 4 bases and J by 7 bases, 9 bases remained unmatched. CDR1 and CDR2 from the germline V gene are SGHRS and YFSETQ. There are 14 residues in the CDR3.